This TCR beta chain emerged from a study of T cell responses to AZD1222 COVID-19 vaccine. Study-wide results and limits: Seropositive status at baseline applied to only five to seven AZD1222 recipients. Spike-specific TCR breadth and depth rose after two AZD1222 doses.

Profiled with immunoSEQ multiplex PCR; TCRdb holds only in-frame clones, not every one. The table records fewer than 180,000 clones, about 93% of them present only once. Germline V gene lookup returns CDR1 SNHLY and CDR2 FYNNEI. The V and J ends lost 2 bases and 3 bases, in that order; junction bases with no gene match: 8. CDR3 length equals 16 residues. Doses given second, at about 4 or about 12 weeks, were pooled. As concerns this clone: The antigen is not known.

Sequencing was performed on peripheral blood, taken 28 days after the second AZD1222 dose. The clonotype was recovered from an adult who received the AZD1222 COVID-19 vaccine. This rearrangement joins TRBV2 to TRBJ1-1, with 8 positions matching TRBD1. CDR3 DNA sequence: TGTGCCAGCAGTGAACAGGGGGCAGGGGGCTACACTGAAGCTTTCTTT. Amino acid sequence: CASSEQGAGGYTEAFF.